The 30 T cell receptor beta chains below all came from one sample that was sequenced in a study of blood T cell repertoires in COVID-19. Method: immunoSEQ multiplex PCR; TCRdb's copy keeps in-frame clones and lacks some. The sample lists more than 350,000 clones, 70% to 90% seen once, with approximately 3% in the top ten. Sequenced material: peripheral blood. These receptors were obtained from a woman younger than 45 with COVID-19, enrolled during active disease.

The V gene is TRBV4-3, the J gene TRBJ2-7, with 11 bases fitting TRBD1. Germline V CDR1 and CDR2: LGHNA, YSLEER. Unmatched junction bases numbered 12, after V lost 0 bases and J lost 2 bases. The CDR3 consists of 19 residues. As DNA, the CDR3 is TGCGCCAGCAGCCAAGATCTCGGACAGGGGGCCTTCGTCGCCTACGAGCAGTACTTC. Its protein is CASSQDLGQGAFVAYEQYF.

The J gene is TRBJ1-4, the V gene TRBV14; unclear D gene. The germline V gene has CDR1 SGHDN and CDR2 FVKESK. This CDR3 comprises 16 residues. Trimming stripped 1 base from V and 7 bases from J, with 16 bases between. As DNA, the CDR3 is TGTGCCAGCAGCCAAGGGCTCTCGGCAAGAGGTGAAAAACTGTTTTTT. Its protein is CASSQGLSARGEKLFF.

This chain links TRBV6-5 with TRBJ2-7; D is perhaps TRBD1 (6 bases). This CDR3 has 14 amino acids. Germline V lookup: CDR1 MNHEY, CDR2 SVGAGI. V was pared by 6 bases and J by 7 bases, with 19 bases between. CDR3 residues: CASSRDRTFGEQYF. The CDR3 DNA reads TGTGCCAGCAGCCGAGACAGGACCTTTGGGGAGCAGTACTTC.

The rearrangement links TRBV29-1 to TRBJ2-1; the D gene is possibly TRBD2 (6 bases). V was clipped by 4 bases and J by 1 base, with 17 bases between them. CDR3 length equals 16 residues. Germline-derived CDR1 and CDR2 are SQVTM and ANQGSEA. CDR3 in amino acids: CSVGPPSVTSYNEQFF. As DNA, the CDR3 is TGCAGCGTTGGTCCGCCTAGCGTGACATCCTACAATGAGCAGTTCTTC.

The chain has TRBV18 and TRBJ1-1, with unresolved D. With 4 bases removed from V and 1 base from J, the gap between germline ends came to 7 bases. The germline V gene has CDR1 KGHSH and CDR2 LQKENI. The CDR3 totals 13 residues. CDR3 loop: CASSHGQNTEAFF. The CDR3 DNA follows: TGTGCCAGCTCACATGGGCAGAACACTGAAGCTTTCTTT.

Only one count was recorded for this clone. The chain is built from TRBV7-9 and TRBJ2-1, with D tentatively TRBD2 (5 bases). V was clipped by 5 bases and J by 7 bases, with 18 bases between them. Germline V gene lookup returns CDR1 SEHNR and CDR2 FQNEAQ (reference sequence). The CDR3 is made up of 15 amino acids. CDR3 nucleotides: TGTGCCAGCAGCCCCGGGCCCGAGGGTCGGAATGAGCAGTTCTTC. It is translated as CASSPGPEGRNEQFF.

Regarding this clone: Given the absence of the conserved phenylalanine or tryptophan at the CDR3 end, a read error is likely. It is unclear where the CDR3 begins or ends on the DNA, so no DNA is shown, and the CDR3 is as TCRdb lists it. This chain joins TRBV7-9 and TRBJ1-1; the table's D call TRBD1 went unverified against the DNA. Germline CDR1 SEHNR, CDR2 FQNEAQ (reference sequence). The length of the CDR3 is 13 amino acids, counting both ends. The CDR3 spells CASSLEGDRQPNI.

The chain employs TRBV4-3 and TRBJ1-2; tentatively, D is TRBD1 (6 bases). CDR1 and CDR2 from the germline V gene are LGHNA and YSLEER. Trimming shortened V by 0 bases and J by 6 bases, and 14 bases separated the two germline ends. This CDR3 is 15 amino acids long. CDR3 residues: CASSQDTGGPDGYTF. CDR3 nucleotides: TGCGCCAGCAGCCAAGATACGGGGGGGCCCGATGGCTACACCTTC.

The count of this clone is one. This chain joins TRBV11-2 and TRBJ2-1, with 12 bases matching TRBD2. This CDR3 is 17 amino acids long. V trimming: 4 bases; J trimming: 4 bases; junction bases outside the gene matches: 8. Germline V gives CDR1 SGHAT, CDR2 FQNNGV. DNA for the CDR3: TGTGCCAGCAGCTCCTGGACTAGCGGGGCACCTTACAATGAGCAGTTCTTC. Its protein product is CASSSWTSGAPYNEQFF.

The gene calls are TRBV12-3 or TRBV12-4 and TRBJ2-5, with 7 nucleotides matching TRBD1. CDR3 size: 12 residues. The V and J ends lost 7 bases and 7 bases, in that order; junction bases with no gene match: 6. The CDR3 protein is CASNQGDGTQYF. CDR3 DNA sequence: TGTGCCAGCAACCAGGGGGACGGGACCCAGTACTTC.

The gene calls are TRBV7-2 and TRBJ2-7; maybe TRBD1 (5 bases). Germline V gene lookup returns CDR1 SGHTA and CDR2 FQGNSA. The V end lost 0 bases, the J end lost 2 bases, and 5 bases lay between the germline ends. The CDR3 is 13 amino acids. CDR3 region: CASSLADTYEQYF. The CDR3 DNA reads TGTGCCAGCAGCTTAGCGGACACCTACGAGCAGTACTTC.

The chain recombines TRBV6-5 with TRBJ1-4; D not certain. Germline V gene sequence: CDR1 MNHEY, CDR2 SVGAGI. The CDR3 loop spans 14 amino acids. V was clipped by 8 bases and J by 5 bases, with 15 bases between them. The CDR3 sequence is CASSVRTGNEKLFF. CDR3 bases: TGTGCCAGCTCGGTCCGAACGGGAAATGAAAAACTGTTTTTT.

This clone showed up just a few times. The J gene is TRBJ1-5, the V gene TRBV10-3; the D gene is possibly TRBD1 (5 bases). Germline V gives CDR1 ENHRY, CDR2 SYGVKD. Trimming left V 3 bases short and J 2 bases short, with 11 bases between. The CDR3 loop spans 15 amino acids. The CDR3 region is CAISDQEQGNQPQHF. CDR3 coding DNA: TGTGCCATCAGTGATCAAGAACAGGGCAATCAGCCCCAGCATTTT.

The chain links TRBV7-9 to TRBJ2-1, with 15 bases aligning to TRBD2. Germline V lookup: CDR1 SEHNR, CDR2 FQNEAQ (reference sequence). The CDR3 totals 16 residues. Unmatched junction bases numbered 7, after V lost 5 bases and J lost 8 bases. The CDR3 DNA follows: TGTGCCAGCAGCACCGGGACTAGCGGGAGGTTCGATGAGCAGTTCTTC. Its protein is CASSTGTSGRFDEQFF.

The genes are TRBV5-5 and TRBJ1-1; weak D call: TRBD1 (6 bases). This CDR3 has 16 residues. Germline V CDR1 and CDR2: SGHKS, YYEKEE (reference sequence). The V and J ends lost 4 bases and 3 bases respectively, with 19 bases between them. The CDR3 sequence is CASSPGRGPWDTEAFF. The CDR3 nucleotides read TGTGCCAGCAGCCCCGGGCGGGGGCCCTGGGACACTGAAGCTTTCTTT.

This chain connects TRBV7-6 to TRBJ2-2, with 10 bases lining up with TRBD2. The CDR3 length is 16 residues. V gave up 5 bases and J gave up 3 bases; unmatched junction bases: 6. Germline V gives CDR1 SGHVS, CDR2 FNYEAQ. CDR3 in amino acids: CASSPSGSGYTGELFF. The DNA for the CDR3 is TGTGCCAGCAGCCCTAGCGGGAGTGGGTACACCGGGGAGCTGTTTTTT.

The rearrangement joins TRBV11-2 to TRBJ1-4, with a possible D match to TRBD1 (5 bases). CDR1 SGHAT and CDR2 FQNNGV come from the germline V gene. The ends were cut back, 5 bases at V and 5 bases at J, with 12 bases in the middle. The CDR3 spans 14 residues. CDR3 DNA: TGTGCCAGCAGCCGCAACAGGCGGAATGAAAAACTGTTTTTT. The encoded protein is CASSRNRRNEKLFF.

V is TRBV6-1 and J is TRBJ2-3; TRBD1 matches at 7 bases. The V gene end was trimmed by 1 base and the J gene end by 1 base; junction bases not matched to a gene: 8. Germline CDR1 and CDR2: MNHNS and SASEGT. The CDR3 is 17 amino acids. CDR3 amino acids: CASSEEGRTGGTDTQYF. The CDR3 region has the DNA TGTGCCAGCAGTGAAGAGGGGCGGACAGGAGGCACAGATACGCAGTATTTT.

This rearrangement joins TRBV6-5 to TRBJ2-7; TRBD1 is a possible D gene (5 bases). The germline gives CDR1 MNHEY, CDR2 SVGAGI. Trimming took 5 bases from V and 3 from J, leaving 17 bases between them. The CDR3 spans 15 residues. This CDR3 is CASSSSRVYYYEQYF. For the CDR3, the DNA is TGTGCCAGCAGTAGCTCCAGGGTGTACTACTACGAGCAGTACTTC.

The CDR3 DNA sequence: TGTGCCAGCAGCTCCCGGGACTATCAGTACAATGAGCAGTTCTTC. Translation gives CASSSRDYQYNEQFF. The chain links TRBV2 to TRBJ2-1; TRBD2 matches at 7 bases. The junction had 9 bases not matched to a gene; V was cut back by 6 bases and J by 4 bases. This CDR3 is built from 15 residues. Germline CDR1 is SNHLY and CDR2 is FYNNEI.

This clone was seen a handful of times. Within the sample, other DNA sequences also encode this same CDR3. The rearrangement uses TRBV18 and TRBJ1-1; maybe TRBD1 (5 bases). Per germline, CDR1 KGHSH and CDR2 LQKENI. This CDR3 spans 13 amino acids. Trimming left V 3 bases short and J 2 bases short, with 7 bases between. The CDR3 here is CASSPQGNTEAFF. The CDR3 DNA sequence: TGTGCCAGCTCACCGCAGGGTAACACTGAAGCTTTCTTT.

The rearrangement uses TRBV7-2 and TRBJ2-3; the D gene is possibly TRBD2 (6 bases). V was clipped by 4 bases and J by 0 bases, with 11 bases between them. This CDR3 contains 15 residues. The germline gives CDR1 SGHTA, CDR2 FQGNSA. This CDR3 reads CASSSDGLSTDTQYF. The CDR3 bases are TGTGCCAGCAGCTCCGATGGACTAAGCACAGATACGCAGTATTTT.

The V call is TRBV5-1, the J call TRBJ2-7; a weak D match, TRBD1 (6 bases). The CDR3 contains 18 residues. V gave up 6 bases and J gave up 1 base, with 26 bases separating them. Germline values: CDR1 SGHRS, CDR2 YFSETQ. CDR3 amino acids: CASTRGDRSSLLSYEQYF. The CDR3, as DNA: TGCGCCAGCACCAGAGGAGACAGGTCATCTTTGCTTTCCTACGAGCAGTACTTC. Combining the CDR3 with reference TRBV5-1 and TRBJ2-7 gives the whole variable domain KAGVTQTPRYLIKTRGQQVTLSCSPISGHRSVSWYQQTPGQGLQFLFEYFSETQRNKGNFPGRFSGRQFSNSRSEMNVSTLELGDSALYLCASTRGDRSSLLSYEQYFGPGTRLTVT.

The chain joins TRBV5-8 to TRBJ1-5; 8 bases are a match to TRBD1. Germline values: CDR1 SGHTS, CDR2 YDEGEE. This CDR3 is 14 amino acids long. J was trimmed by 2 bases and V by 4 bases; bases with no gene match: 2. CDR3 residues: CASSPGQGNQPQHF. The CDR3 bases are TGTGCCAGCAGCCCGGGACAGGGCAATCAGCCCCAGCATTTT.

The chain couples TRBV4-3 to TRBJ1-1; 7 nucleotides line up with TRBD1. This CDR3 has 15 amino acids. V lost 1 base, J lost 6 bases, and 8 bases stayed unmatched. Germline V gene lookup returns CDR1 LGHNA and CDR2 YSLEER. CDR3 in amino acids: CASSQGGRGTAEAFF. CDR3 DNA sequence: TGCGCCAGCAGCCAAGGGGGTCGAGGGACAGCTGAAGCTTTCTTT.

The chain carries TRBV2 and TRBJ2-3; D perhaps matches TRBD2 (5 bases). V dropped 6 bases and J dropped 7 bases, with 17 bases sitting between them. This CDR3 has 14 amino acids. Germline V gene sequence: CDR1 SNHLY, CDR2 FYNNEI. The CDR3 region has the DNA TGTGCCAGCAGCGCCTTTGCTAGCACGAATACGCAGTATTTT. As protein: CASSAFASTNTQYF.

CDR3 DNA sequence: TGTGCCAGCAGCACGAACAGGGTCCACGAGCAGTACTTC. Translated: CASSTNRVHEQYF. The chain recombines TRBV7-2 with TRBJ2-7; perhaps TRBD1 as D (6 bases). In germline, CDR1 is SGHTA, CDR2 FQGNSA. V lost 5 bases and J 5 bases, leaving 13 bases between the germline ends. CDR3 size: 13 residues. Filled out from reference TRBV7-2 and TRBJ2-7, the complete variable domain reads GAGVSQSPSNKVTEKGKDVELRCDPISGHTALYWYRQSLGQGLEFLIYFQGNSAPDKSGLPSDRFSAERTGGSVSTLTIQRTQQEDSAVYLCASSTNRVHEQYFGPGTRLTVT.

CDR3 residues: CASSLPGQGEHF. CDR3 DNA sequence: TGTGCCAGTAGTTTGCCGGGACAGGGGGAGCATTTT. The chain has TRBV19 and TRBJ1-5; 11 bases are shared with TRBD1. The CDR3 is made up of 12 amino acids. Losses at the gene ends were 5 bases for V and 14 bases for J; bases not matched to a gene: 5. Germline loops: CDR1 LNHDA, CDR2 SQIVND (reference sequence).

As to this clone: The junction differs from germline at one of its ends, possibly a read error. The same CDR3 is also encoded by other DNA sequences in this sample. The chain combines TRBV6-5 with TRBJ1-2; D perhaps matches TRBD1 (5 bases). In germline, CDR1 is MNHEY, CDR2 SVGAGI. CDR3 size: 13 residues. The chain's CDR3 is CASRSFGQGGYTF. CDR3 DNA sequence: TGTGCCAGCAGATCATTTGGGCAGGGAGGCTATACCTTC.

The V and J genes are TRBV21-1 and TRBJ2-7; the D call TRBD2 from the table was never checked on the DNA. TRBV21-1 represents a pseudogene. There are 13 residues in the CDR3. Here the CDR3 reads CASSLAGGREQYV. In DNA form, the CDR3 reads TGTGCCAGCAGCCTAGCGGGGGGGCGCGAGCAGTACGTC.